The 2 T cell receptor beta chains given below trace back to one sample, sequenced in a study of blood T cells in healthy people across ages. The authors ran a second PCR of roughly 7 to 11 cycles using a sample-barcoded 5' primer and a J-beta primer mix. TCRdb called the 5' RACE reads again in MiXCR, with one record for every CDR3 protein. The sample has roughly 1.6 million distinct CDR3 sequences, roughly 30% seen once. Sequencing was performed on blood. The receptor set was obtained from a woman younger than 45 in good health.

This clonotype came up a few times. The genes are TRBV6-5 and TRBJ1-1, with a possible D match to TRBD1 (6 bases). Germline lookup yields CDR1 MNHEY and CDR2 SVGAGI. The CDR3 has 13 residues. The V end was cut by 7 bases, the J end by 5 bases, with 14 bases between. The DNA of the CDR3 is TGTGCCAGCATGGGGGCGAGGTGGACTGAAGCTTTCTTT. Its protein is CASMGARWTEAFF.

The table lists this clonotype with a few counts. This chain links TRBV11-2 with TRBJ2-7, with 7 bases fitting TRBD1. The CDR3 totals 14 residues. Per germline, CDR1 SGHAT and CDR2 FQNNGV. Losses at the gene ends were 4 bases for V and 3 bases for J; bases not matched to a gene: 6. This CDR3 is CASSYGQAFYEQYF. As DNA, the CDR3 is TGTGCCAGCAGCTACGGACAGGCCTTCTACGAGCAGTACTTC. Full variable domain (outside the CDR3, taken from reference TRBV11-2 and TRBJ2-7): EAGVAQSPRYKIIEKRQSVAFWCNPISGHATLYWYQQILGQGPKLLIQFQNNGVVDDSQLPKDRFSAERLKGVDSTLKIQPAKLEDSAVYLCASSYGQAFYEQYFGPGTRLTVT.